One T cell receptor beta chain is described in this entry. Its antigen is unidentified. These data originate in a study of shared clonotypes between healthy human individuals. Background on the study: Three plates were used per donor for CD4 naive, three for CD4 memory, two for CD8 naive and one for CD8 memory.

Profiling relied on immunoSEQ multiplex PCR, and the TCRdb table lists in-frame clones only, not all of them. The sample lists about 2.4 million clones, approximately 93% occurring once. General observations from the study: Unshared clonotypes carried lower generation probabilities than those common to all four donors. Naive CD4 clonotype sharing across four donors was 5% to 6%.

V was cut by 3 bases and J by 4 bases, with 10 bases left in between. The CDR3 totals 14 residues. Germline values: CDR1 MDHEN, CDR2 SYDVKM. The source material was naive CD4+ T cells from PBMCs. Sample subset: CD45RA+ positively selected. The sequence was collected from a young man in good health. Some clones in this sample may be carry-over from other donors' samples. J is TRBJ1-3 and V is TRBV28; D gene unclear. CDR3 sequence: CASSLSDWGNTIYF. The CDR3 DNA follows: TGTGCCAGCAGTTTGTCCGACTGGGGAAACACCATATATTTT.